Described below is a single T cell receptor beta chain sequence and its context. This clonotype was seen a few times. Its binding antigen is unknown. No base quality information exists; no much larger clone differs at one position. The time point label, read with the paper, signifies: newly diagnosed GD, antithyroid drugs for less than 3 months. For both TCR sequencing and RNA sequencing, RNA was extracted from PBMCs using TRIzol. The diagnosis of Graves' disease followed American Thyroid Association guidelines. Recruitment of patients was carried out at an endocrinology department in Xi'an, China. From each patient, about 9 milliliters of peripheral blood was collected into an EDTA anticoagulant tube. PBMCs were isolated by Ficoll Paque Plus density gradient separation without further T cell sorting. An Agilent 2100 Bioanalyzer and agarose gel were used to check RNA quality, and a NanoDrop 2000 was used to measure RNA concentration.

Receptor libraries were prepared by multiplex PCR. For sequencing, an Illumina HiSeq 4000 was employed. TCR beta libraries were built with iRepertoire HTBI primers and Arm-PCR amplification of CDR3 regions. Gel purification was performed on PCR products prior to sequencing. The study's processing was this. Gene usage analysis of CDR3 amino acid clonotypes used the roughly 62 TRBV and about 14 TRBJ segments found across samples. COPE and FqMerger were used to merge the filtered high-quality paired reads into contigs. BLAST was used to align contigs to IMGT TRBV, TRBD and TRBJ reference genes, and CDR3 was defined according to IMGT. Any clonotype with a frequency above 0.1% was classified as a highly expanded clone. Shannon entropy served as the measure of repertoire diversity, while the Gini coefficient captured V-J evenness. A clonotype was considered public if more than one individual shared it. TCRdb reprocessed the public reads (quality trimming at Q25 with fastp, clone calling with MiXCR) and kept in-frame beta chains. One record per CDR3 amino acid sequence lists the most common genes and DNA. The V and J calls were determined by TCRdb, not by the authors. The sample table shows about 400,000 distinct CDR3 sequences, and approximately 15% are seen once. The ten largest account for approximately 7.6% of the sample.

The sample originates from a study of regulatory T cells in long-lasting Graves disease (dated by TCRdb to about 2021). Study-wide context: In the newly diagnosed Graves' disease group, patients had been taking antithyroid drugs for less than 3 months. Persistent Graves' disease patients were compared with newly diagnosed Graves' disease patients by peripheral blood TCR sequencing and RNA sequencing. The study took place in China and was registered as a clinical trial. A total of roughly 35 samples were covered by TCR sequencing, comprising some 13 persistent and 20 newly diagnosed Graves' disease patients.

What the research found in general, with its limitations: Lower TCR Shannon entropy and fewer highly expanded clones were observed in persistent Graves' disease patients than in newly diagnosed patients, which suggested clonal expansion. Sequencing and analysis were limited to the TCR beta chain. Persistent patients shared more public clonotypes among themselves (around 3,000) than newly diagnosed patients did (approximately 900). The authors acknowledged the small sample size as a limitation that may reduce accuracy. Peripheral blood alone was examined, since thyroid tissue, which constituted the primary lesion, could not be accessed. Preferential use of TRBV28, TRBJ1-2 and TRBJ2-5 was observed in persistent disease, whereas TRBV20-1 and TRBJ2-1 were favored in newly diagnosed disease.

Trimmed from V: 4 bases; trimmed from J: 7 bases; junction bases lacking a gene match: 3. The germline V gene yields MNHEY for CDR1 and SVGEGT for CDR2. Including the terminal cysteine and phenylalanine, the CDR3 comprises 12 residues. CDR3 DNA is the only sequence kept; it has 36 bases, read in frame from the first base. These data were also reused for a study on T cells in Graves' hyperthyroidism and ophthalmopathy. As noted in the second study: A patient counted as having stable Graves' hyperthyroidism if no progression to ophthalmopathy occurred over 18 months of follow-up. Hyperthyroidism patients were newly diagnosed, had a disease duration of under 2 months, and were aged 18 to 65 years. Exclusion was applied to patients with uncontrolled infections, other autoimmune diseases, pregnancy or lactation. Diagnoses relied on clinical symptoms, serum thyroxine and TRAb, thyroid ultrasound and orbital computed tomography. The first round of RT-PCR for the TCR CDR3 was performed with the HTBI primer set and the Qiagen OneStep RT-PCR kit. Most expanded thyroid clonotypes (frequency above 0.001) were also detected in blood, suggesting blood repertoires may reflect thyroid immune responses. A 13 V-J signature model separated ophthalmopathy from stable hyperthyroidism, with roughly 88% sensitivity and 81.08% specificity in cross-validation and 80%/75% in testing. During validation, the model predicted progression to ophthalmopathy a median of around six months ahead of onset, with around 70% sensitivity and roughly 72% specificity. To identify TCR V-J signatures that set the groups apart, the researchers used a discovery cohort of 90 to 100 patients, made up of around 42 with Graves' ophthalmopathy and some 58 with stable Graves' hyperthyroidism. Prospective prediction of ophthalmopathy was tested in an independent validation cohort consisting of some 18 hyperthyroidism patients and 15 or so patients who later progressed to ophthalmopathy. For training and testing, the 100 patients in the discovery cohort were randomly divided in a 7:3 ratio. Thyroid tissue and blood T-cell repertoires from roughly 6 Graves' hyperthyroidism patients were also compared in the study. Once sampling was done, hyperthyroidism patients were given methimazole at a starting dose of 30 mg daily, whereas ophthalmopathy patients were given high-dose intravenous methylprednisolone. A second multiplex PCR round built the libraries, followed by size selection and purification. Libraries were sequenced paired-end with 100 bp reads on an Illumina HiSeq2000. Raw data were processed with SOAPnuke, discarding reads with adapters, uncalled bases, mean Phred below 15, or no exact constant-primer or identifier match. High-quality paired reads were merged with COPE v1.2.5, and unique nucleotide sequences were defined as clonotypes. MiTCR v1.1 was used to align the clonotypes against IMGT TRBV, TRBD and TRBJ reference segments. Only V-J combinations with frequency above 0.0001, covering approximately 99% of repertoires, were analysed. A TCS score was defined as the ratio of F50 (clonal expansion) to E x V (chaos), with BLOSUM62-based TCRdist applied between CDR3 peptides within each V-J. Welch's t-statistics and random forest reduced fewer than 600 V-J features to under 15, which were used in a naive Bayes classifier (R e1071). Sample size was not statistically predetermined, and investigators were not blinded to group allocation. According to the paper, TCR Vbeta CDR3 sequencing was carried out on roughly 130 peripheral blood samples, which came from around 43 ophthalmopathy, 80 or so hyperthyroidism and roughly 17 progressor patients.

The material sequenced was peripheral blood mononuclear cells (PBMCs), taken at new diagnosis, from a patient treated with antithyroid drugs. The clonotype was recovered from a woman aged 40 to 55 with Graves disease. Donor details come from another sample of the same person, matched by shared clones. The rearrangement combines TRBV6-2 or TRBV6-3 with TRBJ1-2, and 7 bases in between align with TRBD1. The sequenced DNA is TGTGCCAGCAGTTCGGACAGGTTTGGCTACACCTTC. Its amino acids are CASSSDRFGYTF.